This T cell receptor (beta chain) is from a study of T cell changes during pregnancy in multiple sclerosis. Germline V CDR1 and CDR2: SEHNR, FQNEAQ (reference sequence). This CDR3 is 13 amino acids long. Trimming pared 5 bases from V and 3 bases from J, leaving 8 bases between. Method: immunoSEQ multiplex PCR; TCRdb's copy keeps in-frame clones and lacks some. The table has about 42,000 clones, about 90% seen once. The TCR was taken from a female donor in good health, enrolled as a control in a pregnancy study. Sequencing was performed on CD4+ T cells from peripheral blood mononuclear cells, taken after pregnancy. The chain recombines TRBV7-9 with TRBJ2-1; D unresolved. CDR3 sequence: CASSLSSYNEQFF. The DNA of the CDR3 is TGTGCCAGCAGCCTATCTAGCTACAATGAGCAGTTCTTC.